This TCR beta chain emerged from a study of shared clonotypes between healthy human individuals (TCRdb year 2020). For the study in its entirety: The cohort included a few men and two women between 18 and 49 years of age. Different laboratories and diverse techniques were used to prepare libraries and sequence TCR repertoires, to increase sequencing depth and limit assay-specific biases. Leukapheresis yielded between about 0.9 and 8.9 billion PBMCs per donor. For each donor, CD4 naive and CD4 memory were each run on three plates, CD8 naive on two plates, and CD8 memory on one plate. To estimate repertoire size and how much clonotype sharing occurs between individuals, the study deeply sequenced the blood TCR repertoires of about five healthy adults.

Summary of the overall study and its limitations: Larger estimated clonotype richness was generally found for naive subsets than for memory subsets. Sampling was restricted to blood, and TCR repertoires in tissue are likely to differ from TCR repertoires in blood. Compared with non-shared clonotypes, clonotypes shared by all four sorted-subset donors had higher generation probabilities. The small number of donors limited the genetic and exposure-history diversity represented. Based on pairwise subsampling, the degree of clonotype sharing among donors was expected to be affected by sequencing depth. When a few donors were compared, the shared fraction of clonotypes was around 5% for naive CD4, about 4% for naive CD8, more than 2% for memory CD4, and about 0.36% for memory CD8. Even with the large sequencing depth, rarefaction of the sorted-subset datasets indicated that sequencing was incomplete.

For the CD8 naive samples, CD45RO-negative cells were positively selected for CCR7, yielding a CD45RA+CCR7+ population from which TemRA cells were excluded. Healthy HIV-negative adults with no recently reported acute infections or vaccinations were included as donors. All donors were Caucasian adults living in Nashville, Tennessee, USA. Blood was collected by leukapheresis, and PBMCs were isolated by Ficoll-Histopaque density gradient centrifugation and then cryopreserved in liquid nitrogen vapor phase. Analytical flow cytometry was used to check the purity and quantity of each magnetically sorted T cell population. From each sorted fraction, genomic DNA was isolated and quantified by UV absorbance on a Nanodrop 2000c. To note about this clone: Its binding antigen is unknown. No base quality information exists; no much larger clone differs at one position.

Using the deep immunoSEQ assay, multiplex PCR amplified TCR CDR3 regions from genomic DNA. Genomic DNA extracted from each cell subset was distributed evenly over all wells of several immunoSEQ 96-well plates, and each plate served as one replicate. Each replicate PCR for sorted subsets received around 200 ng genomic DNA, equal to 28,000 or so T cell genomes. The purified libraries were quantified using a Qubit 3.0 fluorometer, sized with a Bioanalyzer 2100, and then quantified again using the KAPA Library Quantification kit. Every immunoSEQ 96-well plate was sequenced on a dedicated single-read 150-cycle Illumina NextSeq 550 flow cell. Per the source publication's procedure: Because only junctional sequences without quality scores were contained in the immunoSEQ output, filtering matching that applied to full-length reads could not be performed. Sequences were annotated with PyIR, a Python wrapper for IgBLAST v1.9, using IMGT germline references to assign V/J genes and CDR3. Reads were removed for weak V/J assignments (E-value above 1e-6), missing CDR3, stop codons, out-of-frame junctions, or ambiguous translated residues. V3J clonotypes were defined as sequences sharing the same inferred V gene, J gene, and CDR3 amino acid sequence. To compute the percentage overlap between repertoires, the number of shared unique clonotypes was divided by the size of the smaller repertoire. Repertoire richness was assessed with RTK rarefaction, the Chao1 estimator, and Recon v2.1 estimates of unobserved clonotypes. OLGA was used to compute generation probabilities for all TCRbeta clonotypes that the gDNA method yielded from a few donors. The table comes from immuneACCESS by way of TCRdb, which keeps in-frame sequences with V and J called. Part of the clones is missing from these tables; in studies checked, under half for an unresolved V gene and the rest for unknown reasons. D and trimming were read from the DNA, whereas the V and J calls and clone size are those reported in that table. The sample table lists millions of clones, about 95% of them with a count of one. The top ten clonotypes cover approximately 1.2% of the sample.

The cysteine opens and the phenylalanine closes a CDR3 of 14 amino acids. Here the CDR3 DNA is all that survives: 42 bases in frame from base 1. The V and J ends are trimmed by 7 bases and 2 bases, leaving 14 bases between them. Based on the germline V gene (reference sequence), the CDR1 and CDR2 sequences are SEHNR and FQNEAQ. Sequencing was carried out using naive CD8+ T cells sorted from blood. The cell subset or site tag for this specimen amounts to: CD45RA+CCR7+. The sequence joins TRBV7-9 to TRBJ1-1; 5 matching bases give a weak D call of TRBD1. This receptor was taken from a man aged 18 to 30 in good health. For the CDR3, the sequence is CASTPPRGNTEAFF. The DNA sequence follows: TGTGCCAGCACCCCCCCTAGGGGCAACACTGAAGCTTTCTTT. With all but the CDR3 taken from the reference TRBV7-9 and TRBJ1-1 genes, the full variable domain is: DTGVSQNPRHKITKRGQNVTFRCDPISEHNRLYWYRQTLGQGPEFLTYFQNEAQLEKSRLLSDRFSAERPKGSFSTLEIQRTEQGDSAMYLCASTPPRGNTEAFFGQGTRLTVV.